The clone carrying this TCR beta chain was found a few times. Its antigen is unknown. The sample comes from a study of molecular identifiers for immune sequencing clone quantification. Study-wide results and caveats: Identical barcode-sharing TCR molecules could lead to underestimated sizes for highly expanded clones.

One entry per CDR3 protein results from TCRdb running MiXCR on the PCR reads. The table shows approximately 500,000 distinct CDR3 sequences, with 20% to 25% occurring only once. This CDR3 contains 14 residues. CDR1 MGHDK and CDR2 SYGVNS come from the germline V gene. With 4 bases removed from V and 0 bases from J, the gap between germline ends came to 9 bases. The chain joins TRBV25-1 to TRBJ1-2; D is undetermined. This clonotype was obtained from a human donor in good health. Some libraries in this study had Jurkat cell RNA spiked in. The specimen was naive CD8+ T cells from blood, with Jurkat cell RNA spiked in. Subset denoted: FACS-sorted CD8+CD4-CCR7+CD45RA+ naive T cells. The CDR3 DNA sequence: TGTGCCAGCAGTGGAACCGTAGCTAACTATGGCTACACCTTC. It translates to CASSGTVANYGYTF.